The present entry profiles one T cell receptor (beta chain) with its context. Relative to the germline gene, one junction end is altered; a read error may explain this. The CDR3 length is 13 residues. In germline, CDR1 is DFQATT, CDR2 SNEGSKA (reference sequence). The sample comes from a study of CDR3 diversity in severe acne. From the PCR reads, TCRdb called clonotypes with MiXCR, one entry per CDR3 protein. The sample yields about 93,000 distinct CDR3 sequences, approximately 52% seen once. The chain couples TRBV20-1 to TRBJ1-3; D is possibly TRBD1 (6 bases). Sequenced: blood. The clonotype comes from a male donor in good health, serving as a control. CDR3 in amino acids: CSARTGTGDTIYF. CDR3 nucleotides: TGCAGTGCTAGAACAGGGACTGGAGACACCATATATTTT.